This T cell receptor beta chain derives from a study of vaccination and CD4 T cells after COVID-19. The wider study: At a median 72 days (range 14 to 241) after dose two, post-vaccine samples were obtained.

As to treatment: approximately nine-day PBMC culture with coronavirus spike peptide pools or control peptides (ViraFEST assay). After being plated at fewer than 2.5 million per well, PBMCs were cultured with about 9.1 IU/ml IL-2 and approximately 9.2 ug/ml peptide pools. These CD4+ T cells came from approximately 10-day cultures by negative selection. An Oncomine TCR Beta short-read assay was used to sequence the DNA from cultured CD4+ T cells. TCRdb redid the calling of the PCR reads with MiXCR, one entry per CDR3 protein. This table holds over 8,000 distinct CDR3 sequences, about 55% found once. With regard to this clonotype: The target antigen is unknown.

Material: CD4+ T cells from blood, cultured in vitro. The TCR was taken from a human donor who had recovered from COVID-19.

The CDR3 loop is CASSSDRGNGYTF. The CDR3 coding sequence is TGTGCCAGCAGCTCCGACAGGGGCAATGGCTACACCTTC. V gene TRBV7-2 combines with J gene TRBJ1-2; 8 nucleotides align to TRBD1. This CDR3 has 13 amino acids. J was trimmed by 6 bases and V by 4 bases; bases with no gene match: 4. Germline loops: CDR1 SGHTA, CDR2 FQGNSA.